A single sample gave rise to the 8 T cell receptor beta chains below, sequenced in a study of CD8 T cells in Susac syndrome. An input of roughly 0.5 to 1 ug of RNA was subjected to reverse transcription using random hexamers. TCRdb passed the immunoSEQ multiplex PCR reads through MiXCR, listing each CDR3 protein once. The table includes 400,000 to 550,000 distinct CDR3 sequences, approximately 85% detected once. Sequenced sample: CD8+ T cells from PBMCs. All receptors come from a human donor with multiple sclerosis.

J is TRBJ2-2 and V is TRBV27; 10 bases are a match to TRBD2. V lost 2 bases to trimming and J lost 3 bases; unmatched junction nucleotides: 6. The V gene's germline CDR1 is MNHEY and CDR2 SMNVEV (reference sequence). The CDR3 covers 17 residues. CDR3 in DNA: TGTGCCAGCAGTTTAGAGCGGGAGGGCCTACACACCGGGGAGCTGTTTTTT. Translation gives CASSLEREGLHTGELFF.

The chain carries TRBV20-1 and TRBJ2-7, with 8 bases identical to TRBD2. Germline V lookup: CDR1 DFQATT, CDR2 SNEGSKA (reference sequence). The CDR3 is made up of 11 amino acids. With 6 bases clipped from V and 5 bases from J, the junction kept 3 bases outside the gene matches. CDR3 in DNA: TGCAGTGCCCAGCGGGGGCACGAGCAGTACTTC. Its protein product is CSAQRGHEQYF.

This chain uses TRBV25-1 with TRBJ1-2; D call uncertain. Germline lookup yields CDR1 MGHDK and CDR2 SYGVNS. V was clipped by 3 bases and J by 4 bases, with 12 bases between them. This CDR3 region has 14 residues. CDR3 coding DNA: TGTGCCAGCAGTGAGACTGGGCTAGGCTATGGCTACACCTTC. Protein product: CASSETGLGYGYTF.

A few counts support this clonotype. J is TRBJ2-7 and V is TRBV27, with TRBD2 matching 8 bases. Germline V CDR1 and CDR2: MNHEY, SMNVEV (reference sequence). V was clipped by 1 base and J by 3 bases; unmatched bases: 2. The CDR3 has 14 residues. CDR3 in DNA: TGTGCCAGCAGTTTATACGGGGGGGGCTACGAGCAGTACTTC. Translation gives CASSLYGGGYEQYF.

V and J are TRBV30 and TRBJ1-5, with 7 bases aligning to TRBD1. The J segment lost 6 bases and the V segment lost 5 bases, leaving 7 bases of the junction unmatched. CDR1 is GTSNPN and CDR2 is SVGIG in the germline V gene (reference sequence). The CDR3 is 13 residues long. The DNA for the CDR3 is TGTGCCTGGTGCACAGGGGCGGGTCAGCCCCAGCATTTT. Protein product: CAWCTGAGQPQHF. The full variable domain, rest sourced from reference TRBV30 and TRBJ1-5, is SQTIHQWPATLVQPVGSPLSLECTVEGTSNPNLYWYRQAAGRGLQLLFYSVGIGQISSEVPQNLSASRPQDRQFILSSKKLLLSDSGFYLCAWCTGAGQPQHFGDGTRLSIL.

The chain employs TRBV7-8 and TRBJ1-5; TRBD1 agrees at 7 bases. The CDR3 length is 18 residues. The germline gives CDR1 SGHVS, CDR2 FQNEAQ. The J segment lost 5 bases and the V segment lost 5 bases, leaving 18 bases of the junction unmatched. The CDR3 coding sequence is TGTGCCAGCAGCCCTGGTACGTGGAGACAGGGATATTATCAGCCCCAGCATTTT. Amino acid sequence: CASSPGTWRQGYYQPQHF.

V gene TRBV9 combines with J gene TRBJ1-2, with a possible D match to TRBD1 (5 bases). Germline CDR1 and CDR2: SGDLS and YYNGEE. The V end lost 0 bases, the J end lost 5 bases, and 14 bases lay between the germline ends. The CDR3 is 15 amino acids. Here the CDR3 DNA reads TGTGCCAGCAGCGTAGAGGACACATCGCTATATGGCTACACCTTC. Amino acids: CASSVEDTSLYGYTF.

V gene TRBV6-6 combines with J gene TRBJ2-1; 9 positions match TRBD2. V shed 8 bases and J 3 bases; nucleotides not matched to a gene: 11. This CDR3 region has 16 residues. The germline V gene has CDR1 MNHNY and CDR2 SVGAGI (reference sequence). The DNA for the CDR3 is TGTGCCAGCGCCGTTGGCGGGGGGGCGGGCTACAATGAGCAGTTCTTC. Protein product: CASAVGGGAGYNEQFF.